The 15 T cell receptor beta chains listed next were all sequenced from one sample in a study of T cells after posttransplantation cyclophosphamide. Clones were read by immunoSEQ multiplex PCR, and TCRdb kept only the in-frame ones, dropping some. The sample has about 11,000 clones; approximately 95% are singletons. The specimen sequenced was naive CD8+ T cells sorted from PBMCs. The receptors originated from a man aged 25 to 40 in good health and a related stem cell transplant donor.

The chain combines TRBV27 with TRBJ1-1; TRBD1 matches 7 bases. Germline V gives CDR1 MNHEY, CDR2 SMNVEV (reference sequence). This CDR3 spans 15 amino acids. Trimming cost V 5 bases and J 0 bases; bases outside gene matches: 6. CDR3 sequence (DNA): TGTGCCAGCAGTCCTTTGACAGGGATGAACACTGAAGCTTTCTTT. Amino acids: CASSPLTGMNTEAFF.

The CDR3 DNA follows: TGTGCCAGCACCCAGACAGGGGATACGCAGCCCCAGCATTTT. Residues: CASTQTGDTQPQHF. The V gene is TRBV7-9, the J gene TRBJ1-5; 8 bases are a match to TRBD1. The J segment lost 7 bases and the V segment lost 7 bases, leaving 9 bases of the junction unmatched. Germline loops: CDR1 SEHNR, CDR2 FQNEAQ (reference sequence). The CDR3 totals 14 residues.

To note about this clone: This CDR3 fails to terminate in the conserved phenylalanine or tryptophan, so it likely reflects a read error. V usage is TRBV19 and J usage is TRBJ1-1; a possible D gene is TRBD1 (6 bases). The V end lost 5 bases, the J end lost 0 bases, and 10 bases lay between the germline ends. This CDR3 spans 14 amino acids. The germline gives CDR1 LNHDA, CDR2 SQIVND (reference sequence). The CDR3 here is CASSPGQMNTEAFL. CDR3 sequence (DNA): TGTGCCAGTAGTCCGGGACAAATGAACACTGAAGCTTTCCTT.

The gene calls are TRBV11-2 and TRBJ1-2; 7 bases align to TRBD1. The CDR3 consists of 14 residues. J gave up 7 bases and V 5 bases, and 10 bases lay outside the gene matches. Germline loops: CDR1 SGHAT, CDR2 FQNNGV. For the CDR3, the DNA is TGTGCCAGCAGCGAGGGACAGCTGGGCTGTGGCTACACCTTC. It specifies CASSEGQLGCGYTF.

The rearrangement uses TRBV7-9 and TRBJ2-1; D might be TRBD2 (5 bases). V was shortened by 3 bases and J by 9 bases, with 9 bases between the two germline ends. The V gene's germline CDR1 is SEHNR and CDR2 FQNEAQ (reference sequence). The CDR3 consists of 12 residues. The CDR3 protein is CASSFTDFEQFF. Here the CDR3 DNA reads TGTGCCAGCAGCTTCACGGACTTTGAGCAGTTCTTC.

The CDR3 reads CASSVGGAETQYF. DNA of the CDR3: TGTGCCAGCAGCGTGGGAGGGGCTGAGACCCAGTACTTC. J is TRBJ2-5 and V is TRBV9, with TRBD2 matching 7 bases. The length of the CDR3 is 13 residues. V lost 2 bases and J lost 5; bases outside the gene matches: 3. Germline V gives CDR1 SGDLS, CDR2 YYNGEE.

This clone was counted once. The chain has TRBV4-1 and TRBJ2-7; 7 bases map to TRBD1. Unmatched junction bases numbered 6, after V lost 1 base and J lost 3 bases. Germline-derived CDR1 and CDR2 are MGHRA and YSYEKL. The CDR3 is made up of 15 amino acids. The CDR3 reads CASSQAGTAVYEQYF. CDR3 in DNA: TGCGCCAGCAGCCAAGCGGGGACAGCGGTCTACGAGCAGTACTTC.

The V call is TRBV6-5, the J call TRBJ2-7; unclear D gene. CDR1 is MNHEY and CDR2 is SVGAGI in the germline V gene. The V and J ends lost 8 bases and 6 bases respectively, with 14 bases between them. CDR3 size: 12 residues. CDR3 in amino acids: CASVTARGEQYF. The DNA of the CDR3 is TGTGCCAGCGTTACAGCCCGTGGCGAGCAGTACTTC.

This clone was detected only a few times. The chain employs TRBV4-1 and TRBJ1-1, with 11 bases aligning to TRBD1. After removal of 4 bases from V and 1 base from J, the junction contained 2 bases not matched to a gene. In germline, CDR1 is MGHRA, CDR2 YSYEKL. This CDR3 region has 15 residues. CDR3 sequence: CASSLGTGGNTEAFF. The CDR3 DNA is TGCGCCAGCAGCCTCGGGACAGGGGGGAACACTGAAGCTTTCTTT.

For the CDR3, the DNA is TGCGCCAGCAGCTTAGGAGGCCACGGCTACACCTTC. It encodes CASSLGGHGYTF. The V gene is TRBV5-1, the J gene TRBJ1-2; D unclear. Trimming cost V 2 bases and J 8 bases, with 10 bases left between them. The CDR3 consists of 12 residues. Per the germline V gene, CDR1 is SGHRS and CDR2 is YFSETQ.

The chain recombines TRBV4-2 with TRBJ2-7, with 7 bases aligning to TRBD2. The CDR3 sequence is 15 residues long. Trimming removed 0 bases from V and 0 bases from J; junction bases left unmatched: 2. Germline V gives CDR1 LGHNA, CDR2 YNFKEQ. The CDR3 DNA reads TGTGCCAGCAGCCAAGAGGGGGGGACCTCCTACGAGCAGTACTTC. Its translation is CASSQEGGTSYEQYF.

The chain has TRBV9 and TRBJ1-2, with TRBD1 as a possible D gene (6 bases). V lost 3 bases and J 0 bases, leaving 12 bases between the germline ends. Germline V gene sequence: CDR1 SGDLS, CDR2 YYNGEE. CDR3 length equals 15 residues. CDR3 region: CASSDRDITNYGYTF. The CDR3 coding sequence is TGTGCCAGCAGCGACCGGGACATTACTAACTATGGCTACACCTTC.

The V call is TRBV11-3, the J call TRBJ2-2; weak D call: TRBD2 (7 bases). This CDR3 contains 17 residues. V was trimmed by 5 bases and J by 4 bases, leaving 20 bases between them. Germline CDR1 and CDR2: SGHNT and YENEEA. CDR3: CASSPIGAGALTGELFF. The CDR3 bases are TGTGCCAGCAGCCCCATAGGGGCGGGGGCCCTCACCGGGGAGCTGTTTTTT.

Only a few counts were recorded for this clone. This chain connects TRBV5-4 to TRBJ2-5; D is ambiguous. The V end lost 4 bases, the J end lost 4 bases, and 11 bases lay between the germline ends. The CDR3 has 13 residues. Germline CDR1 SGHNT, CDR2 YYREEE (reference sequence). This CDR3 is CASSELSPETQYF. CDR3 sequence (DNA): TGTGCCAGCAGCGAGCTAAGCCCAGAGACCCAGTACTTC.

The CDR3: CASSQGQGSSYEQYF. Written as DNA, the CDR3 is TGTGCCAGCAGCCAGGGACAGGGCAGCTCCTACGAGCAGTACTTC. The genes are TRBV9 and TRBJ2-7, with TRBD1 identical over 9 bases. The J segment lost 0 bases and the V segment lost 4 bases, leaving 5 bases of the junction unmatched. This CDR3 is built from 15 residues. Germline assignment: CDR1 SGDLS and CDR2 YYNGEE. Full variable domain (remainder filled in from reference TRBV9 and TRBJ2-7): DSGVTQTPKHLITATGQRVTLRCSPRSGDLSVYWYQQSLDQGLQFLIQYYNGEERAKGNILERFSAQQFPDLHSELNLSSLELGDSALYFCASSQGQGSSYEQYFGPGTRLTVT.